This T cell receptor beta chain was captured by sequencing in a study of shared clonotypes between healthy human individuals. The study ran the assay at deep level. Some clones are missing from TCRdb's copy, which holds only in-frame ones; the method was immunoSEQ multiplex PCR. The sample has some 2.1 million clones; 85% to 95% are singletons. Germline V CDR1 and CDR2: MNHEY, SVGAGI. There are 13 residues in the CDR3. Trimming left V 0 bases short and J 13 bases short, with 10 bases between. V is TRBV6-5 and J is TRBJ1-6; D is uncertain. Sequenced: naive CD4+ T cells sorted from blood. The subset is: CD45RA+ positively selected. The TCR originated in a man between 18 and 35 years old in good health. The CDR3 here is CASSYSAPSPLHF. In DNA, the CDR3 is TGTGCCAGCAGTTACTCGGCACCTTCGCCCCTCCACTTT.